The T cell receptor beta chain described here comes from a study of blood T cell repertoires in COVID-19. TCRdb keeps only in-frame clones here, not all; method: immunoSEQ multiplex PCR. Found here are more than 250,000 clones, around 89% of them singletons; the top ten hold around 6.6%. The CDR3 spans 15 residues. CDR1 is SGHAT and CDR2 is FQNNGV in the germline V gene. V lost 5 bases to trimming and J lost 2 bases; unmatched junction nucleotides: 6. Specimen: peripheral blood. V gene TRBV11-2 combines with J gene TRBJ2-7; 10 positions agree with TRBD2. The TCR originated in a man aged 18 to 30 who had recovered from COVID-19. CDR3 in amino acids: CASSLIAGGAYEQYF. CDR3 in DNA: TGTGCCAGCAGCCTGATAGCGGGAGGCGCCTACGAGCAGTACTTC.